These 9 T cell receptor beta chains share one sample of origin, sequenced in a study of OX40 agonist ivuxolimab in advanced cancers. Clones were read by immunoSEQ multiplex PCR, and TCRdb kept only the in-frame ones, dropping some. The sample has more than 100,000 clones, 90% seen once. The specimen comprised CD4+ or CD8+ T cells sorted from blood, sampled in a trial of the OX40 agonist ivuxolimab. The receptors come from an adult with an advanced solid tumor such as melanoma, head and neck, liver or kidney cancer.

This chain links TRBV9 with TRBJ2-7; the D is unclear. In germline, CDR1 is SGDLS, CDR2 YYNGEE. The CDR3 has 12 residues. Between the trimmed V and J ends, which lost 4 bases and 7 bases, there was a span of 12 bases. CDR3 bases: TGTGCCAGCAGCCCCCCGTTCGGAGAGCAGTACTTC. It translates to CASSPPFGEQYF.

The chain couples TRBV19 to TRBJ2-7; perhaps D is TRBD1 or TRBD2 (5 bases each). This CDR3 spans 16 amino acids. The germline V and J ends were trimmed by 0 bases and 0 bases, with 12 bases remaining between them. Germline V gene sequence: CDR1 LNHDA, CDR2 SQIVND (reference sequence). CDR3 protein: CASSIDPPGSSYEQYF. DNA of the CDR3: TGTGCCAGTAGTATAGATCCGCCAGGGAGCTCCTACGAGCAGTACTTC.

The V call is TRBV28, the J call TRBJ1-4; D remains ambiguous. V was trimmed by 6 bases and J by 7 bases, leaving 9 bases between them. CDR3 length: 12 residues. CDR1 is MDHEN, CDR2 SYDVKM, per germline. The CDR3 spells CASSLSIEKLFF. CDR3 bases: TGTGCCAGCAGCCTTTCCATTGAAAAACTGTTTTTT. The full variable domain, with the rest looked up from reference TRBV28 and TRBJ1-4, is DVKVTQSSRYLVKRTGEKVFLECVQDMDHENMFWYRQDPGLGLRLIYFSYDVKMKEKGDIPEGYSVSREKKERFSLILESASTNQTSMYLCASSLSIEKLFFGSGTQLSVL.

The chain joins TRBV6-5 to TRBJ2-1; unclear D gene. The CDR3 totals 15 residues. Trimming cost V 2 bases and J 0 bases, with 8 bases left between them. CDR1 is MNHEY, CDR2 SVGAGI, per germline. The CDR3 region has the DNA TGTGCCAGCAGTTACACTGCCGTCTCCTACAATGAGCAGTTCTTC. It specifies CASSYTAVSYNEQFF.

The V call is TRBV28, the J call TRBJ1-2, with TRBD1 matching 9 bases. The trim removed 5 bases at V and 6 bases at J, leaving 7 bases unmatched. CDR3 length equals 14 residues. The germline gives CDR1 MDHEN, CDR2 SYDVKM. This CDR3 reads CASSDTGGVNGYTF. CDR3 bases: TGTGCCAGCAGTGATACAGGGGGCGTCAATGGCTACACCTTC.

This clone was seen only once. This rearrangement joins TRBV6-4 to TRBJ1-2; D not certain. Germline V gene lookup returns CDR1 MRHNA and CDR2 SNTAGT. The length of the CDR3 is 13 residues. V gave up 5 bases and J gave up 2 bases, with 9 bases separating them. The CDR3 DNA follows: TGTGCCAGCAGTCTTAGACCGAACTATGGCTACACCTTC. As protein: CASSLRPNYGYTF.

The chain is built from TRBV4-1 and TRBJ1-6; no firm D call. Germline CDR1 MGHRA, CDR2 YSYEKL. Trimming removed 3 bases from V and 4 bases from J, with 19 bases in between. CDR3 length equals 18 residues. The DNA for the CDR3 is TGCGCCAGCAGCCAGGAAAGGACGACAAGGGTTTATAATTCACCCCTCCACTTT. It translates to CASSQERTTRVYNSPLHF.

The rearrangement joins TRBV6-1 to TRBJ1-5; the match to TRBD1 covers 10 bases. The V segment lost 4 bases and the J segment 7 bases; nucleotides outside the gene matches: 10. The V gene's germline CDR1 is MNHNS and CDR2 SASEGT. The CDR3 contains 16 residues. CDR3 sequence: CASSGTGTGASQPQHF. The CDR3 nucleotides read TGTGCCAGCAGTGGGACCGGGACAGGGGCATCGCAGCCCCAGCATTTT.

The genes are TRBV28 and TRBJ2-2; weak D call: TRBD1 (7 bases). CDR1 and CDR2 (germline): MDHEN, SYDVKM. V dropped 6 bases and J dropped 0 bases, with 26 bases sitting between them. This CDR3 has 20 residues. The CDR3 DNA reads TGTGCCAGCAGCCCTTTGGGACAGCGGGCAACCGTTTCGAACACCGGGGAGCTGTTTTTT. This sequence encodes CASSPLGQRATVSNTGELFF.